This TCR beta chain was recovered during a study of blood T cell repertoires in COVID-19. Study-level background: Material from acute and convalescent COVID-19 was sourced from the United States, Italy and Spain. From T cells, B-cell-depleted T cells, or PBMCs came the material, which was cDNA or gDNA.

In this sample, this clone turned up once. In the original analysis: By means of reference gene primer amplification, nucleated cell counts were estimated. Assay: immunoSEQ multiplex PCR; the TCRdb copy retains only in-frame clones and omits some. V and J calls and clone size follow that table, whereas D and trimming were derived from the DNA. The sample has 200,000 to 250,000 clones, more than 80% seen once; the top ten hold 7.8%. Sample: peripheral blood. The TCR sequence derives from an elderly woman with COVID-19, enrolled during active disease.

The CDR3 DNA sequence: TGCGCCAGCAGCTTGGGAACACTAGCGGGGGGGAGGACAGATACGCAGTATTTT. Its translation: CASSLGTLAGGRTDTQYF. J is TRBJ2-3 and V is TRBV5-1, with 13 bases fitting TRBD2. Germline V gene data show CDR1 as SGHRS and CDR2 as YFSETQ. The trim removed 0 bases at V and 3 bases at J, leaving 7 bases unmatched. This CDR3 region has 18 residues.